The 5 T cell receptor beta chains given below trace back to one sample, sequenced in a study of T cell repertoires in cytomegalovirus infection. These receptors have no identified antigens. MiXCR, run by TCRdb on the reads, gives a single entry per CDR3 protein. The table lists about 830,000 distinct CDR3 sequences, approximately 32% of them singletons. Material: cultured CD8+ T cells from PBMCs, obtained from culture after CMV antigen stimulation. The receptors were sampled from a human donor in good health (CMV status not recorded). Some clones in this sample may be carry-over from other donors' samples.

The chain joins TRBV14 to TRBJ1-1, with no clear D. The germline V gene has CDR1 SGHDN and CDR2 FVKESK. The CDR3 has 16 residues. V lost 3 bases and J lost 0, with 14 bases in between. The CDR3 is CASSHSKTQLNTEAFF. CDR3 DNA: TGTGCCAGCAGCCACTCCAAAACCCAGTTGAACACTGAAGCTTTCTTT. Full variable domain (remainder filled in from reference TRBV14 and TRBJ1-1): EAGVTQFPSHSVIEKGQTVTLRCDPISGHDNLYWYRRVMGKEIKFLLHFVKESKQDESGMPNNRFLAERTGGTYSTLKVQPAELEDSGVYFCASSHSKTQLNTEAFFGQGTRLTVV.

This clonotype was seen a handful of times. The CDR3 region has the DNA TGTGCCAGCAGTTTAGGGCACCCGCCTGATGAGCAGTACTTC. Translated, it gives CASSLGHPPDEQYF. V and J are TRBV12-3 or TRBV12-4 and TRBJ2-7; D is unresolved. Trimming cost V 1 base and J 7 bases, with 14 bases left between them. This CDR3 is 14 amino acids long.

In this sample, this clonotype turned up a few times. V and J are TRBV12-3 or TRBV12-4 and TRBJ2-7; D possibly corresponds to TRBD1 (6 bases). V lost 5 bases, J lost 3 bases, and 14 bases lay in between. The length of the CDR3 is 14 residues. The chain's CDR3 is CASSPRGRGYEQYV. The CDR3 DNA follows: TGTGCCAGCAGTCCCCGGGGCAGGGGCTACGAGCAGTACGTC.

In this sample, this clonotype turned up a few times. This rearrangement joins TRBV4-3 to TRBJ2-6; 8 positions agree with TRBD1. Trimming at V came to 4 bases and at J to 4 bases, leaving 12 bases not matched to a gene. Germline values: CDR1 LGHNA, CDR2 YSLEER. CDR3 length equals 18 residues. The CDR3 DNA follows: TGCGCCAGCAGCCGGACGCGCCAGGGGGCAGGGGGGGCCAACGTCCTGACTTTC. This translates into CASSRTRQGAGGANVLTF.

V is TRBV27 and J is TRBJ2-3; D unresolved. Germline V gene sequence: CDR1 MNHEY, CDR2 SMNVEV (reference sequence). The CDR3 has 15 amino acids. Trimming stripped 2 bases from V and 2 bases from J, with 11 bases between. The CDR3 DNA reads TGTGCCAGCAGTTTACTTGCGGAGATCACAGATACGCAGTATTTT. Its protein product is CASSLLAEITDTQYF.